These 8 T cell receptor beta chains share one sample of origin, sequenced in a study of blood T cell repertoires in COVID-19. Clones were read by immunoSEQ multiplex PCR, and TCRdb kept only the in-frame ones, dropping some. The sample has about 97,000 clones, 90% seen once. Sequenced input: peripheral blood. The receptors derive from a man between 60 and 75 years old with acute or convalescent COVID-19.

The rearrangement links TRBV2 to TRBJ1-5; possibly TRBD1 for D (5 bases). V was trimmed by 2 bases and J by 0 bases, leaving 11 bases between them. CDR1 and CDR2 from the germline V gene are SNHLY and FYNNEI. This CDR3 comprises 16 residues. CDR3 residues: CASSEFAGYSNQPQHF. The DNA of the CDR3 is TGTGCCAGCAGTGAATTTGCAGGGTATAGCAATCAGCCCCAGCATTTT.

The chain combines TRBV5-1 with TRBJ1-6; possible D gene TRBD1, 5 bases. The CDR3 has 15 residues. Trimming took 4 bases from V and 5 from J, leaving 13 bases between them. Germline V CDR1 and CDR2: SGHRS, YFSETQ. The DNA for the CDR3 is TGCGCCAGCAGCGCGACGGGACTGAATAATTCACCCCTCCACTTT. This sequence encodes CASSATGLNNSPLHF.

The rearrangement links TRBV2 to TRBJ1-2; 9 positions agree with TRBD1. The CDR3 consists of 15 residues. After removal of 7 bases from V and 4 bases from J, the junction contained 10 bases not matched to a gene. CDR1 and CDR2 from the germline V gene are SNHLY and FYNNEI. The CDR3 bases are TGTGCCAGCAAGCCGGGACAGGGAATTCTCTATGGCTACACCTTC. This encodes CASKPGQGILYGYTF.

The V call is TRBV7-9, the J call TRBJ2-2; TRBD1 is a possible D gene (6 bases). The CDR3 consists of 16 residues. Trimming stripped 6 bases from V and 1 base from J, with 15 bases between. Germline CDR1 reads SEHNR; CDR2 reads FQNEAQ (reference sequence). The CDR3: CASSLQTGENTGELFF. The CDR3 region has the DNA TGTGCCAGCAGTCTTCAGACAGGAGAGAACACCGGGGAGCTGTTTTTT. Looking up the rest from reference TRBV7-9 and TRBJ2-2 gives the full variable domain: DTGVSQNPRHKITKRGQNVTFRCDPISEHNRLYWYRQTLGQGPEFLTYFQNEAQLEKSRLLSDRFSAERPKGSFSTLEIQRTEQGDSAMYLCASSLQTGENTGELFFGEGSRLTVL.

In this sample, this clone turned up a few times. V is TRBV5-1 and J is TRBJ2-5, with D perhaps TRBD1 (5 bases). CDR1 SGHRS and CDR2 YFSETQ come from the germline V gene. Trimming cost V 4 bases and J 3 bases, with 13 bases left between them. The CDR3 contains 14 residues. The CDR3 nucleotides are TGCGCCAGCAGCCCTGGAGACAGAAAAGAGACCCAGTACTTC. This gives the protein CASSPGDRKETQYF.

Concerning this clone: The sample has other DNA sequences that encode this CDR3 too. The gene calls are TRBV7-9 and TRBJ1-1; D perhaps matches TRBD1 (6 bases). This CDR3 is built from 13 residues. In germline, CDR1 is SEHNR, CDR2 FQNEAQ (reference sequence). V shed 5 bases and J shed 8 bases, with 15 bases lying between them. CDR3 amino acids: CASSLEQGTEAFF. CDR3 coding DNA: TGTGCCAGCAGCCTAGAACAGGGTACCGAAGCTTTCTTT.

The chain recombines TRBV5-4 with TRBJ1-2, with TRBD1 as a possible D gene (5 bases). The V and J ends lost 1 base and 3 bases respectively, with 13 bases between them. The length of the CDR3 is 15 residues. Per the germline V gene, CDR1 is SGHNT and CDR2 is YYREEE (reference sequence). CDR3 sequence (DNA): TGTGCCAGCAGCTTGATGGCTCAAGGGGACTATGGCTACACCTTC. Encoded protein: CASSLMAQGDYGYTF. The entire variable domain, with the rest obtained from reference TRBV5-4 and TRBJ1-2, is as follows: ETGVTQSPTHLIKTRGQQVTLRCSSQSGHNTVSWYQQALGQGPQFIFQYYREEENGRGNFPPRFSGLQFPNYSSELNVNALELDDSALYLCASSLMAQGDYGYTFGSGTRLTVV.

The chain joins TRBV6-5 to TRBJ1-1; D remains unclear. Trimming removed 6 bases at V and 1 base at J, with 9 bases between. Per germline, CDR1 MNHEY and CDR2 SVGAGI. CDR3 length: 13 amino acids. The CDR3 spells CASSLRQNTEAFF. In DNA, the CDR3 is TGTGCCAGCAGCCTCAGACAGAACACTGAAGCTTTCTTT.